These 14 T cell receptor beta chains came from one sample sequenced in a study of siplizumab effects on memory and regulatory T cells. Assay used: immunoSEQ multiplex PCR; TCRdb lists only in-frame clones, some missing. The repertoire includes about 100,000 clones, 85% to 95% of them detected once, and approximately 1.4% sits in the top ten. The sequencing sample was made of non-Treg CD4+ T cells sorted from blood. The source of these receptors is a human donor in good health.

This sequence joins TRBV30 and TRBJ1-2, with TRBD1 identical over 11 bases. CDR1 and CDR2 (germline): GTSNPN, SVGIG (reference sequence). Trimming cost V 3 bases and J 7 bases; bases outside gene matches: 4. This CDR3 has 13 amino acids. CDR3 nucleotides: TGTGCCTGGAGGGACAGGGGGCAGCGTGGCTACACCTTC. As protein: CAWRDRGQRGYTF.

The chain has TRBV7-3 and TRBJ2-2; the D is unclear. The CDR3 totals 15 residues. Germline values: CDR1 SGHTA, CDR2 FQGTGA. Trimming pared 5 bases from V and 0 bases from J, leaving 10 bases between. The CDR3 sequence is CASSPTGTNTGELFF. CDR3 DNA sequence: TGTGCCAGCAGCCCGACGGGTACGAACACCGGGGAGCTGTTTTTT.

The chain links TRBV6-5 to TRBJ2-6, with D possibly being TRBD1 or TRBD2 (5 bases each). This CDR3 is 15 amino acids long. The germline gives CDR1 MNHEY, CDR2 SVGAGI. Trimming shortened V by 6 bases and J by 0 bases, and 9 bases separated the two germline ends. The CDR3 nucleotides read TGTGCCAGCAGCGCAGGGACCTCTGGGGCCAACGTCCTGACTTTC. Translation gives CASSAGTSGANVLTF.

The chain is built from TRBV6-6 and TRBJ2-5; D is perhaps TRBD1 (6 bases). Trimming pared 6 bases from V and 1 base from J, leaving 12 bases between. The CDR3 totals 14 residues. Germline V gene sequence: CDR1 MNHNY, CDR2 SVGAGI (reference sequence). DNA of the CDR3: TGTGCCAGCAGACAACAGGGACCCCAAGAGACCCAGTACTTC. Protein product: CASRQQGPQETQYF.

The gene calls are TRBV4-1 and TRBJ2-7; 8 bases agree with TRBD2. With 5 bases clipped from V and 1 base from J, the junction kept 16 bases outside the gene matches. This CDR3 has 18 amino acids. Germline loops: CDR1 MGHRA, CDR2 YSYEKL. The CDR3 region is CASSEPGASGFSSYEQYF. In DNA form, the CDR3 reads TGCGCCAGCAGCGAGCCAGGAGCTAGCGGGTTCTCGTCCTACGAGCAGTACTTC.

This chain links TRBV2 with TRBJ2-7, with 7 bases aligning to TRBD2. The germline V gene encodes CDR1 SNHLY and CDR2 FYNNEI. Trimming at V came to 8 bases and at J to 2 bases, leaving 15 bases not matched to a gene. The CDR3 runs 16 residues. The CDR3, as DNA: TGTGCCAGCCCCTTGCGGGGCGGGAGAATCCCCTACGAGCAGTACTTC. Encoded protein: CASPLRGGRIPYEQYF.

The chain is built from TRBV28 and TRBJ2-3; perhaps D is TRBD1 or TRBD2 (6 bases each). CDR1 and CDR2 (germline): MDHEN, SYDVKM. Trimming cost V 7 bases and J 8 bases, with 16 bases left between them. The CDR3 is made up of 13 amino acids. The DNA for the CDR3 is TGTGCCAGCAAGTCGGGGGCTCGAGTTACGCAGTATTTT. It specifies CASKSGARVTQYF.

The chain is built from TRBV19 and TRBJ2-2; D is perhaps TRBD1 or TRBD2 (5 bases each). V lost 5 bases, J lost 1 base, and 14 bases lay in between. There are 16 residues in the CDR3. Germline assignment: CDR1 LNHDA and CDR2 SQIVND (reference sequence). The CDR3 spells CASSPLRGRNTGELFF. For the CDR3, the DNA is TGTGCCAGTAGTCCTCTGAGGGGCAGGAACACCGGGGAGCTGTTTTTT.

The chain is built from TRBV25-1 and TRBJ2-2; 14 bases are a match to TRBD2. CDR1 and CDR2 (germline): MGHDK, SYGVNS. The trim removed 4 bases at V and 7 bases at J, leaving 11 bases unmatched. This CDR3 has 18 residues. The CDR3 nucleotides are TGTGCCAGCAGTGCCGGGACTAGCGGGAGTCAAAGTTTCGGGGAGCTGTTTTTT. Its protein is CASSAGTSGSQSFGELFF.

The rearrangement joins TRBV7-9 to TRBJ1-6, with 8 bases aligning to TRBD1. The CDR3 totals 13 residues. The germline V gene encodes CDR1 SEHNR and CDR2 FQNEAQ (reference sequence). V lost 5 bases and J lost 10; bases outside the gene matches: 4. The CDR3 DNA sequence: TGTGCCAGCAGCCAACAGGGGGTCTCACCCCTCCACTTT. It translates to CASSQQGVSPLHF. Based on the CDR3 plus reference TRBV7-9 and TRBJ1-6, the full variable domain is DTGVSQNPRHKITKRGQNVTFRCDPISEHNRLYWYRQTLGQGPEFLTYFQNEAQLEKSRLLSDRFSAERPKGSFSTLEIQRTEQGDSAMYLCASSQQGVSPLHFGNGTRLTVT.

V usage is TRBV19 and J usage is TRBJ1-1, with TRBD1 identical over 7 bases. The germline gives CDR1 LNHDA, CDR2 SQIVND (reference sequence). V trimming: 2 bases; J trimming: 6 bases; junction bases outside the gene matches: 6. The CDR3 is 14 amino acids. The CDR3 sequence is CASSIYRGEAEAFF. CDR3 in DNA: TGTGCCAGTAGTATATACAGGGGAGAGGCTGAAGCTTTCTTT.

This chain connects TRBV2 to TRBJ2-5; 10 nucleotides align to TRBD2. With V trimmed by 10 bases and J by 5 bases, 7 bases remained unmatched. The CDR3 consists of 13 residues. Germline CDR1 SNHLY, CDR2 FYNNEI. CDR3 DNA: TGTGCCACCAGCGGGAGGGCCCGGGAGACCCAGTACTTC. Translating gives CATSGRARETQYF.

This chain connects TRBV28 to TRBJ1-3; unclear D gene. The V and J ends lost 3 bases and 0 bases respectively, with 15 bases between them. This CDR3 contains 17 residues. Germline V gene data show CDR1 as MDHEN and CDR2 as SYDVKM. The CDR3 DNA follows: TGTGCCAGCAGTTTTACCGGCCGCCTAAGCTCTGGAAACACCATATATTTT. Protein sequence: CASSFTGRLSSGNTIYF.

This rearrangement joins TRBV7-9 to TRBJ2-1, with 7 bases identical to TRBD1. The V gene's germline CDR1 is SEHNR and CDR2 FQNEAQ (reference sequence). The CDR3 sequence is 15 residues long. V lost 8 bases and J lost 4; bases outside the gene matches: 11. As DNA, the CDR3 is TGTGCCAGCCAGGGGCGGACAGGAACTTACAATGAGCAGTTCTTC. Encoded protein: CASQGRTGTYNEQFF.